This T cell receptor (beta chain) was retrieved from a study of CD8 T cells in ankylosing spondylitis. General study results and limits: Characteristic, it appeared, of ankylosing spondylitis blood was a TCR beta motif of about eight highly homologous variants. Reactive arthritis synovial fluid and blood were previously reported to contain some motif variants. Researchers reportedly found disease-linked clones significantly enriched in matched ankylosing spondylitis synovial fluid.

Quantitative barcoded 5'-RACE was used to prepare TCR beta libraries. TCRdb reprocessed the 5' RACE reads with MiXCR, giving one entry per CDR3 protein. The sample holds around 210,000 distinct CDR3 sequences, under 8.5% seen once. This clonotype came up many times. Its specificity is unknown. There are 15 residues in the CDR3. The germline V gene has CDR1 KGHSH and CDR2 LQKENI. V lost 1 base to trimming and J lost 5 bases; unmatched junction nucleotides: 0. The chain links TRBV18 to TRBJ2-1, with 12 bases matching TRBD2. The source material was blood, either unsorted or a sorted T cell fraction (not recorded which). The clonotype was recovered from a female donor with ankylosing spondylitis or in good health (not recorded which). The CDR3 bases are TGTGCCAGCTCACCACGGACTAGCGGGAACAATGAGCAGTTCTTC. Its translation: CASSPRTSGNNEQFF.